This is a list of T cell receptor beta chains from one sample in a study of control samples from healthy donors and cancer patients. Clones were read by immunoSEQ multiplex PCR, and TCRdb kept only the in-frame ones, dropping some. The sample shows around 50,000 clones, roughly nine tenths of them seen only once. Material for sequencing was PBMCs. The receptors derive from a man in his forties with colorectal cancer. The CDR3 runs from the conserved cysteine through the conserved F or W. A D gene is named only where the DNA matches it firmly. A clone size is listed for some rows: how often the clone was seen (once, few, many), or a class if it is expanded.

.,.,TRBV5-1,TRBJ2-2,CASSLVGGTGELFF,TGCGCCAGCAGCTTGGTAGGTGGCACCGGGGAGCTGTTTTTT
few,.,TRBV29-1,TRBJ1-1,CSVPGHPLEETEAFF,TGCAGCGTGCCCGGACACCCGTTAGAAGAAACTGAAGCTTTCTTT
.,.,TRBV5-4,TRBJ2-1,CASSSKMGSHNEQFF,TGTGCCAGCAGCTCCAAAATGGGCTCTCACAATGAGCAGTTCTTC
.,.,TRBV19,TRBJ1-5,CASTPRGASNQPQHF,TGTGCCAGTACCCCACGGGGGGCAAGCAATCAGCCCCAGCATTTT
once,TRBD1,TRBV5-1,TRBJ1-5,CASSPGTGPNQPQHF,TGCGCCAGCAGCCCCGGGACAGGTCCTAATCAGCCCCAGCATTTT
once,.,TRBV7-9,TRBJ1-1,CASSPLVRAEAFF,TGTGCCAGCAGCCCCCTCGTGAGAGCTGAAGCTTTCTTT
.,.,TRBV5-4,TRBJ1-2,CASSFGETTIWNYGYTF,TGTGCCAGCAGCTTCGGAGAGACAACTATCTGGAACTATGGCTACACCTTC
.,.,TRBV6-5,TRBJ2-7,CASSYATGPYEQYF,TGTGCCAGCAGTTACGCCACAGGGCCCTACGAGCAGTACTTC
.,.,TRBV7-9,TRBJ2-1,CASSLRAVVGEQFF,TGTGCCAGCAGCTTAAGGGCGGTGGTGGGTGAGCAGTTCTTC
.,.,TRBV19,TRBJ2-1,CASSIEPVNEQFF,TGTGCCAGTAGTATAGAGCCCGTCAATGAGCAGTTCTTC
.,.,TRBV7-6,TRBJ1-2,CASSPEVLGSIYGYTF,TGTGCCAGCAGCCCGGAGGTATTGGGCAGCATCTATGGCTACACCTTC
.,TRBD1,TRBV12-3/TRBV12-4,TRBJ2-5,CASSYRGKTQYF,TGTGCCAGCAGTTACAGGGGAAAGACCCAGTACTTC
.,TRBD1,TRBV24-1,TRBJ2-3,CATSESNRGKEDTQYF,TGTGCCACCAGTGAATCAAACAGGGGGAAGGAAGATACGCAGTATTTT
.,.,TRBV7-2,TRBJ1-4,CASSGGTPVEKLFF,TGTGCCAGCAGCGGCGGGACTCCTGTTGAAAAACTGTTTTTT
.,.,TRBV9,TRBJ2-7,CASSVRVQPLDEQYF,TGTGCCAGCAGCGTAAGAGTCCAGCCTTTAGACGAGCAGTACTTC
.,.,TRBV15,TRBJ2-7,CATSREVHRTEQYF,TGTGCCACCAGCAGAGAAGTTCACAGGACCGAGCAGTACTTC
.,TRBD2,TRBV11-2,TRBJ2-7,CASSGRSRLAGYEQYF,TGTGCCAGCAGCGGCCGATCAAGACTAGCGGGGTACGAGCAGTACTTC
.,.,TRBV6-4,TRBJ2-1,CASSEHGDILSYNEQFF,TGTGCCAGCAGCGAACATGGGGACATCCTCTCCTACAATGAGCAGTTCTTC